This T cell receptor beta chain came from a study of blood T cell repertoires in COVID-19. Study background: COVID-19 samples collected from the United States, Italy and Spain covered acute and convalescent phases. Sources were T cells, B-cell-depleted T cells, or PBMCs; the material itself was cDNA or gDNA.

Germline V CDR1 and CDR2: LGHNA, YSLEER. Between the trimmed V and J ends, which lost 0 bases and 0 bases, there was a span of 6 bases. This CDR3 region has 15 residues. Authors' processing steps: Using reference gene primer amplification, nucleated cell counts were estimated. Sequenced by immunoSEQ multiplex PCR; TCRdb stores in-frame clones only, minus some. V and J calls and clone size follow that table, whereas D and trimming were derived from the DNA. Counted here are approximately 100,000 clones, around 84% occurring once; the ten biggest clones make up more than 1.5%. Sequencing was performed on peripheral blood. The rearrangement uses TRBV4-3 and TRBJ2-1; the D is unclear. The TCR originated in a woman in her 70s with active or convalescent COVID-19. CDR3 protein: CASSQDSDSYNEQFF. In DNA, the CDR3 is TGCGCCAGCAGCCAAGACTCAGACTCCTACAATGAGCAGTTCTTC.